The T cell receptor beta chain described here comes from a study of shared clonotypes between healthy human individuals. CDR3 length: 14 amino acids. Germline V gene lookup returns CDR1 MNHEY and CDR2 SVGAGI. Donors included only healthy HIV-negative adults lacking recent acute infections or vaccinations. TCRdb's copy holds only in-frame clones and misses some; the assay was immunoSEQ multiplex PCR. This sample has approximately 640,000 clones; less than 95% occur once, and the top ten carry 30% to 40%. As concerns this clone: At one end, the junction sequence differs from germline, possibly due to a read error.

V and J are TRBV6-5 and TRBJ2-2; no reliable D call. This sequence was found in a man aged 18 to 30 in good health. Some clones in this sample may be carry-over from other donors' samples. The specimen sequenced was memory CD8+ T cells from PBMCs. Subset of the sample: CD45RO+ cells pooled with CCR7-negative TemRA cells. CDR3 residues: CASSHSWDTGELFF. The CDR3 DNA reads TGTGCCAGCAGTCACTCGTGGGACACCGGGGAGCTGTTTTTT.